This T cell receptor beta chain was identified during a study of blood T cells in healthy people across ages. This CDR3 has 13 residues. Between the trimmed V and J ends, which lost 4 bases and 7 bases, there was a span of 15 bases. Germline V gene lookup returns CDR1 SGHDT and CDR2 YYEEEE. With a J-beta primer mix and a sample-barcoded 5' primer, a second PCR ran roughly 7 to 11 cycles. Sequencing recovered at least 3 million CDR3-containing paired-end reads from each sample. TCRdb reprocessed the 5' RACE reads via MiXCR and lists one record per CDR3 protein. The table shows hundreds of thousands of distinct CDR3 sequences, with about 62% occurring only once. This clonotype was observed a handful of times.

Material for sequencing was blood. The TCR was taken from a man in his thirties or forties in good health. The chain combines TRBV5-6 with TRBJ2-7; possible D gene TRBD2, 5 bases. CDR3 protein: CASSPDWGREQYF. The CDR3 nucleotides read TGTGCCAGCAGCCCGGACTGGGGTAGGGAGCAGTACTTC.